The rows below give T cell receptor beta chains drawn from one sample of a study of blood T cell repertoires in COVID-19. Method: immunoSEQ multiplex PCR; TCRdb's copy keeps in-frame clones and lacks some. This table has roughly 97,000 clones, 75% to 85% appearing once. The sample consisted of peripheral blood. These receptor sequences come from a man in his sixties with acute or convalescent COVID-19. Both conserved end residues are trimmed from each CDR3.

v_call cdr3_aa
TRBV7-2 ASSVNGGSTNIQY
TRBV28 ASSYAGREQY
TRBV19 ASSTTQTDYYGYT
TRBV5-1 ASSPQGRTDTQY
TRBV7-9 ASSLSRVQGPLTNEKLF
TRBV7-2 ASSPFSYEQY
TRBV6-1 ASSESRGSGRFPDTQY
TRBV9 ASSVDGTGYNEQF
TRBV18 ASSPETGADQPQH
TRBV6-1 ASSKAGTSGQETQY
TRBV5-4 ASSLGLAGADTQY
TRBV19 ASRGGGNQPQH
TRBV6-5 ASSIIQGRGQPQH
TRBV25-1 ASSVRAGTGDNEQF
TRBV3-1/TRBV3-2 ASSQDRIRDRNTEAF
TRBV6-1 ASSQHFSWTEAF
TRBV3-1/TRBV3-2 ASSQGLQGQPQH
TRBV12-3/TRBV12-4 ASILGQYNEQF
TRBV28 ASRPPSWGGTGNSPLH
TRBV6-6 ASSPFLQRADTQY
TRBV7-3 ASTPGGPGYNEQF
TRBV20-1 SASGVTGAQPQH
TRBV27 ASSLAGAGNTIY
TRBV7-8 ASSRGQSSGNTIY
TRBV23-1 ASSQPGGSLTGPDYYEQY
TRBV5-1 ASSLGRQGAEAF
TRBV7-9 ASSSRGLDAYNEQF
TRBV9 ASSVAFQETQY
TRBV6-5 ASSHTPHNSPLH
TRBV9 ASSVHPGTSGTDTQY
TRBV6-5 AIKTGSNTGELF
TRBV6-5 ASTGSTEAF
TRBV23-1 ASSQSPGTGQTSTDTQY
TRBV4-1 ASSQQGATNEKLF
TRBV7-9 ASSWTGTTETQY
TRBV10-2 ASSDLGQYRSYEQY
TRBV7-3 ASSLQVNTGELF
TRBV11-3 ASSLKASGGGVTGELF
TRBV4-1 ASSFRLGQETQY
TRBV7-2 ASSRTSGYNEQF
TRBV7-8 ASSLGEEQY
TRBV6-5 ASSYSPRTLYEKLF
TRBV7-2 ASSLTYQGEAF
TRBV5-1 ASSGQRGSGELF
TRBV28 ASSPSGSYNEQF
TRBV5-5 ASSLAWVGNQPQH
TRBV27 ASKERERYEQY
TRBV15 ATSRAQGTGAF
TRBV5-6 ASSLTAGAPETQY
TRBV5-5 ASSVATSGETQY
TRBV10-3 AAQWDTTGELF
TRBV7-3 ASSLQGGLAASTDTQY